This entry is about one TCR beta chain. As yet, its antigen is unknown. Using genomic DNA as the template, TCR beta VDJ and CDR3 profiling was carried out. Each CDR3 protein is one row after TCRdb ran MiXCR on the reads. The table records roughly 180,000 distinct CDR3 sequences, 46% of them present only once. This sample is drawn from a study of CD8+CD57+ T cells in acquired aplastic anemia. Turning to the study itself: Healthy donors had, on average, around 9.9 million reads for their CD4+ cells. Findings and caveats of the study: Statistical testing detected no significant gap in CD8+ Simpson's diversity between patients and controls. Comparison of patients with controls identified 25 to 35 shared CD8+ CDR3 sequences.

Specimen: sorted CD4+, CD8+, or CD8+CD57+ T cells (not recorded which) from PBMCs. This TCR was recovered from a human donor in good health.

The CDR3: CASKLADLRKETQYF. Here the CDR3 DNA reads TGTGCCAGTAAACTAGCGGACCTACGGAAGGAGACCCAGTACTTC. The gene calls are TRBV19 and TRBJ2-5; 8 bases agree with TRBD2. With V trimmed by 7 bases and J by 5 bases, 12 bases remained unmatched. Germline CDR1 and CDR2: LNHDA and SQIVND (reference sequence). The CDR3 has 15 residues.